This T cell receptor (beta chain) is drawn from a study of cytomegalovirus exposure and HLA in healthy donors. General study points: A later analysis linked a missense DCLRE1C variant to TCR beta V- and J-gene trimming. A later analysis linked 15,000 to 20,000 TCR beta sequences to HLA alleles at 0.05 false discovery rate. A later analysis showed TCR association rates differing by HLA locus, peaking at DRB1 and lowest at HLA-C.

PCR used 60 Vbeta primers and 13 Jbeta primers. Generated by immunoSEQ multiplex PCR, the TCRdb table keeps only in-frame clones and is missing some. The sample shows 150,000 or so clones, 80% of them seen only once. From germline, CDR1 is SGHAT and CDR2 FQNNGV. J gave up 0 bases and V 4 bases, and 2 bases lay outside the gene matches. The CDR3 loop spans 15 amino acids. Details on this clone: Its matching antigen is unknown.

Material for sequencing was PBMCs. The source is a woman in her thirties or forties in good health and CMV-seropositive. V and J are TRBV11-2 and TRBJ2-2, with 7 bases identical to TRBD2. The CDR3 protein is CASSSSGANTGELFF. Written as DNA, the CDR3 is TGTGCCAGCAGCTCTAGCGGTGCGAACACCGGGGAGCTGTTTTTT.